This TCR beta chain appears in the sequencing data of a study of control samples from healthy donors and cancer patients. Measured with immunoSEQ multiplex PCR; TCRdb has only the in-frame clones, and not every one. The sample shows roughly 120,000 clones, more than 70% of them seen only once. With V trimmed by 5 bases and J by 5 bases, 10 bases remained unmatched. The CDR3 contains 15 residues. Looked up from germline, CDR1 is SSHAT and CDR2 is FNYEAQ (reference sequence). Input material: blood. This sequence joins TRBV7-7 and TRBJ2-5; the match to TRBD1 covers 8 bases. The sequence was obtained from a man between 35 and 55 years old in good health. Here the CDR3 reads CASSPGQGLRETQYF. CDR3 coding DNA: TGTGCCAGCAGCCCAGGACAGGGTCTGCGGGAGACCCAGTACTTC.